These 31 T cell receptor beta chains originate from one sample sequenced in a study of early T cells in non-severe SARS-CoV-2 infection. TCRdb re-called the 5' RACE reads with MiXCR, one entry per CDR3 protein. The repertoire consists of 55,000 to 75,000 distinct CDR3 sequences, with 12% occurring once and the leading ten covering 3% to 5%. The sample comprised whole blood. The receptors here all came from an adult who was a healthcare worker with PCR-confirmed SARS-CoV-2 infection or an uninfected control (not recorded which).

This clonotype occurred many times. The chain has TRBV29-1 and TRBJ2-5; the D gene is possibly TRBD2 (5 bases). Per germline, CDR1 SQVTM and CDR2 ANQGSEA. V was trimmed by 6 bases and J by 2 bases, leaving 13 bases between them. The CDR3 runs 13 residues. CDR3 nucleotide sequence: TGCAGCGTCCTACTAGGTTGGCAAGAGACCCAGTACTTC. Translated: CSVLLGWQETQYF.

J is TRBJ2-3 and V is TRBV20-1, with TRBD1 as a possible D gene (7 bases). CDR1 is DFQATT and CDR2 is SNEGSKA in the germline V gene (reference sequence). The CDR3 length is 14 residues. V lost 5 bases, J lost 6 bases, and 18 bases lay in between. The CDR3 here is CSAAPGGGRDTQYF. CDR3 sequence (DNA): TGCAGTGCTGCCCCAGGAGGGGGCAGGGATACGCAGTATTTT.

The V call is TRBV9, the J call TRBJ1-6; TRBD1 matches at 8 bases. The CDR3 runs 16 residues. CDR1 and CDR2 (germline): SGDLS, YYNGEE. The junction had 8 bases not matched to a gene; V was cut back by 3 bases and J by 6 bases. The CDR3 loop reads CASSGQGSYSNSPLHF. In DNA form, the CDR3 reads TGTGCCAGCAGCGGACAGGGGTCCTATAGTAATTCACCCCTCCACTTT. Complete variable domain (other parts from reference TRBV9 and TRBJ1-6): DSGVTQTPKHLITATGQRVTLRCSPRSGDLSVYWYQQSLDQGLQFLIQYYNGEERAKGNILERFSAQQFPDLHSELNLSSLELGDSALYFCASSGQGSYSNSPLHFGNGTRLTVT.

The table lists this clonotype with many counts. V usage is TRBV30 and J usage is TRBJ1-1, with D unclear. CDR1 and CDR2 from the germline V gene are GTSNPN and SVGIG (reference sequence). The CDR3 sequence is 11 residues long. Trimming removed 2 bases from V and 4 bases from J, with 5 bases in between. CDR3 DNA: TGTGCCTGGAGTCTGGGCACTGAAGCTTTCTTT. Its translation is CAWSLGTEAFF.

In this sample, this clonotype turned up many times. This chain uses TRBV7-6 with TRBJ2-2, with 7 bases identical to TRBD2. The ends lost 2 bases at V and 6 bases at J; junction bases unmatched: 12. This CDR3 spans 17 amino acids. The germline V gene has CDR1 SGHVS and CDR2 FNYEAQ. CDR3 in amino acids: CASSLMWEGLAAGELFF. DNA for the CDR3: TGTGCCAGCAGCTTAATGTGGGAGGGCCTGGCGGCCGGGGAGCTGTTTTTT. The full variable domain, with the rest looked up from reference TRBV7-6 and TRBJ2-2, is GAGVSQSPRYKVTKRGQDVALRCDPISGHVSLYWYRQALGQGPEFLTYFNYEAQQDKSGLPNDRFSAERPEGSISTLTIQRTEQRDSAMYRCASSLMWEGLAAGELFFGEGSRLTVL.

There are many counts of this clonotype. The CDR3 spells CASSQAGRLRWIGYTF. Here the CDR3 DNA reads TGTGCCAGCAGCCAAGCCGGCCGGCTTCGTTGGATCGGCTACACCTTC. This chain links TRBV3-1 with TRBJ1-2, with D hard to call. The CDR3 covers 16 residues. With 1 base removed from V and 8 bases from J, the gap between germline ends came to 20 bases. The V gene's germline CDR1 is LGHDT and CDR2 YNNKEL (reference sequence).

This clonotype was counted many times. This chain's CDR3 is CASSLGSLAGVVETQYF. As DNA, the CDR3 is TGTGCCAGCAGCTTAGGCTCCCTAGCGGGAGTGGTAGAGACCCAGTACTTC. The gene calls are TRBV11-2 and TRBJ2-5; 10 bases align to TRBD2. Germline V lookup: CDR1 SGHAT, CDR2 FQNNGV. With 1 base clipped from V and 4 bases from J, the junction kept 9 bases outside the gene matches. This CDR3 comprises 17 residues.

This clonotype was seen only a few times. The chain recombines TRBV11-2 with TRBJ2-7; no clear D. CDR1 SGHAT and CDR2 FQNNGV come from the germline V gene. The CDR3 is 12 amino acids. Trimming took 4 bases from V and 0 from J, leaving 4 bases between them. The CDR3 protein is CASSWDSYEQYF. The CDR3 region has the DNA TGTGCCAGCAGCTGGGACTCCTACGAGCAGTACTTC.

The chain links TRBV29-1 to TRBJ2-2; no firm D call. The CDR3 sequence is 11 residues long. Germline V gene data show CDR1 as SQVTM and CDR2 as ANQGSEA. Trimming took 6 bases from V and 8 from J, leaving 10 bases between them. This CDR3 is CSVPMAGELFF. CDR3 DNA: TGCAGCGTCCCTATGGCGGGGGAGCTGTTTTTT.

V is TRBV3-1 and J is TRBJ2-1; either TRBD1 or TRBD2 may fit D (5 bases each). In germline, CDR1 is LGHDT, CDR2 YNNKEL (reference sequence). V lost 5 bases and J 7 bases, leaving 9 bases between the germline ends. This CDR3 contains 12 residues. Here the CDR3 reads CASSRWGNEQFF. CDR3 DNA: TGTGCCAGCAGCAGATGGGGGAATGAGCAGTTCTTC.

This clonotype showed up just a few times. The rearrangement links TRBV5-8 to TRBJ1-5; possible D gene TRBD1, 5 bases. The germline V gene has CDR1 SGHTS and CDR2 YDEGEE. The CDR3 runs to 16 residues. V was trimmed by 3 bases and J by 5 bases, leaving 18 bases between them. The CDR3: CASSYRGTPKYQPQHF. CDR3 DNA sequence: TGTGCCAGCAGCTATCGTGGGACCCCCAAGTATCAGCCCCAGCATTTT. The full variable domain, rest sourced from reference TRBV5-8 and TRBJ1-5, is EAGVTQSPTHLIKTRGQQATLRCSPISGHTSVYWYQQALGLGLQFLLWYDEGEERNRGNFPPRFSGRQFPNYSSELNVNALELEDSALYLCASSYRGTPKYQPQHFGDGTRLSIL.

This clonotype was picked up many times. This chain links TRBV7-9 with TRBJ2-2; tentatively, D is TRBD2 (5 bases). The CDR3 totals 15 residues. CDR1 and CDR2 (germline): SEHNR, FQNEAQ (reference sequence). Trimming removed 5 bases at V and 4 bases at J, with 14 bases between. The CDR3, as DNA: TGTGCCAGCAGCCTCCTAGCTTCGGGCACCGGGGAGCTGTTTTTT. Its translation is CASSLLASGTGELFF.

The chain combines TRBV6-2 or TRBV6-3 with TRBJ2-2; the D is unclear. Per the germline V gene, CDR1 is MNHEY and CDR2 is SVGEGT. The CDR3 loop spans 13 amino acids. With 6 bases removed from V and 7 bases from J, the gap between germline ends came to 12 bases. The CDR3, as DNA: TGTGCCAGCAGCCACCTAGATCACGGGGAGCTGTTTTTT. Translated: CASSHLDHGELFF.

The V and J genes are TRBV2 and TRBJ2-5; 11 nucleotides match TRBD2. This CDR3 contains 17 residues. Germline CDR1 SNHLY, CDR2 FYNNEI. V dropped 6 bases and J dropped 4; count of bases not matched to a gene: 13. CDR3 loop: CASRPLAGASLGETQYF. The DNA for the CDR3 is TGTGCCAGCAGGCCACTAGCGGGAGCGTCCCTCGGAGAGACCCAGTACTTC.

This clonotype was counted only a few times. CDR3 sequence: CASSSTSGSREQFF. For the CDR3, the DNA is TGTGCCAGCAGCTCCACTAGCGGGAGCCGGGAGCAGTTCTTC. The rearrangement links TRBV11-2 to TRBJ2-1; 11 positions agree with TRBD2. CDR3 length: 14 residues. Germline CDR1 and CDR2: SGHAT and FQNNGV. The V and J ends lost 4 bases and 10 bases, in that order; junction bases with no gene match: 6.

The V gene is TRBV7-2, the J gene TRBJ2-1; 15 bases map to TRBD2. Unmatched junction bases numbered 10, after V lost 5 bases and J lost 8 bases. From germline, CDR1 is SGHTA and CDR2 FQGNSA. This CDR3 has 17 residues. CDR3 region: CASSQGGTSGRRDEQFF. For the CDR3, the DNA is TGTGCCAGCAGCCAGGGGGGGACTAGCGGGAGGAGGGATGAGCAGTTCTTC. Supplemented by reference TRBV7-2 and TRBJ2-1, the full variable domain reads GAGVSQSPSNKVTEKGKDVELRCDPISGHTALYWYRQSLGQGLEFLIYFQGNSAPDKSGLPSDRFSAERTGGSVSTLTIQRTQQEDSAVYLCASSQGGTSGRRDEQFFGPGTRLTVL.

The V call is TRBV5-1, the J call TRBJ2-3, with 8 positions matching TRBD2. There are 15 residues in the CDR3. V shed 4 bases, J shed 3 bases, and the junction held 7 bases outside the gene matches. The germline gives CDR1 SGHRS, CDR2 YFSETQ. CDR3 nucleotide sequence: TGCGCCAGCAGCGTAAGCGGGAGTGGTACAGATACGCAGTATTTT. Encoded protein: CASSVSGSGTDTQYF.

This clonotype was seen ten or more times. The chain couples TRBV14 to TRBJ2-7; D gene unclear. The germline gives CDR1 SGHDN, CDR2 FVKESK. The CDR3 runs to 14 residues. V was shortened by 0 bases and J by 2 bases, with 8 bases between the two germline ends. CDR3 in amino acids: CASSQETGPYEQYF. Here the CDR3 DNA reads TGTGCCAGCAGCCAAGAAACCGGTCCCTACGAGCAGTACTTC.

V and J are TRBV4-1 and TRBJ2-7; D possibly corresponds to TRBD2 (6 bases). Germline CDR1 is MGHRA and CDR2 is YSYEKL. V lost 0 bases to trimming and J lost 1 base, with 10 bases between them. The CDR3 loop spans 15 amino acids. DNA of the CDR3: TGCGCCAGCAGCCAAGATTTAGCGGCGTCCTACGAGCAGTACTTC. This sequence encodes CASSQDLAASYEQYF.

At least ten counts were recorded for this clonotype. CDR3 sequence (DNA): TGTGCCAGCAGTTCCGGACAGGCAGGCTACTTC. Its protein product is CASSSGQAGYF. The chain couples TRBV12-3 or TRBV12-4 to TRBJ2-7; 7 bases match TRBD1. This CDR3 region has 11 residues. J gave up 13 bases and V 4 bases, and 7 bases lay outside the gene matches.

In its sample, this clonotype was seen many times. J is TRBJ2-7 and V is TRBV28; 11 bases are shared with TRBD2. Trimming cost V 4 bases and J 2 bases; bases outside gene matches: 16. This CDR3 is built from 19 residues. The germline V gene has CDR1 MDHEN and CDR2 SYDVKM. The CDR3 sequence is CASSSRQGTSGHPPYEQYF. The CDR3 DNA reads as TGTGCCAGCAGTTCCCGACAGGGGACTAGCGGACACCCCCCCTACGAGCAGTACTTC.

The chain recombines TRBV7-9 with TRBJ1-5; tentatively, D is TRBD1 (6 bases). The V gene lost 1 base and the J gene lost 2 bases, with 15 bases spanning the gap. CDR1 is SEHNR and CDR2 is FQNEAQ in the germline V gene (reference sequence). The CDR3 runs 17 residues. CDR3 loop: CASSLGQGRGGNQPQHF. The DNA for the CDR3 is TGTGCCAGCAGCTTAGGGCAGGGGCGCGGGGGCAATCAGCCCCAGCATTTT.

This chain links TRBV20-1 with TRBJ1-6; D is unclear. Per the germline V gene, CDR1 is DFQATT and CDR2 is SNEGSKA (reference sequence). V was shortened by 8 bases and J by 0 bases, with 11 bases between the two germline ends. The CDR3 totals 14 residues. The CDR3 DNA reads as TGCAGTCTTAATCCTAGCTCCTATAATTCACCCCTCCACTTT. Translation: CSLNPSSYNSPLHF.

Many counts were recorded for this clonotype. J is TRBJ1-1 and V is TRBV28; TRBD1 is a possible D gene (5 bases). V was cut by 2 bases and J by 0 bases, with 13 bases left in between. Germline loops: CDR1 MDHEN, CDR2 SYDVKM. The CDR3 totals 16 residues. CDR3 amino acids: CASSLIGAVMNTEAFF. The CDR3 DNA reads TGTGCCAGCAGTTTAATAGGGGCGGTCATGAACACTGAAGCTTTCTTT.

This rearrangement joins TRBV19 to TRBJ1-2, with 9 bases that match TRBD1. Germline loops: CDR1 LNHDA, CDR2 SQIVND (reference sequence). V shed 5 bases, J shed 2 bases, and the junction held 9 bases outside the gene matches. The CDR3 is 16 amino acids. The CDR3 reads CASSPLQGAANYGYTF. Here the CDR3 DNA reads TGTGCCAGTAGTCCCTTACAGGGGGCGGCCAACTATGGCTACACCTTC.

This clonotype was seen only a few times. This chain joins TRBV15 and TRBJ1-4; D unclear. Germline V lookup: CDR1 LNHNV, CDR2 YYDKDF (reference sequence). CDR3 size: 15 residues. Trimming shortened V by 0 bases and J by 4 bases, and 9 bases separated the two germline ends. In DNA form, the CDR3 reads TGTGCCACCAGCAGAGATTCACGGGTTAATGAAAAACTGTTTTTT. It codes for CATSRDSRVNEKLFF.

The rearrangement links TRBV20-1 to TRBJ2-2; 7 bases agree with TRBD2. After removal of 2 bases from V and 4 bases from J, the junction contained 4 bases not matched to a gene. The V gene's germline CDR1 is DFQATT and CDR2 SNEGSKA (reference sequence). There are 14 residues in the CDR3. The CDR3 reads CSARRGGATGELFF. The CDR3 DNA sequence: TGCAGTGCTAGACGGGGAGGGGCCACCGGGGAGCTGTTTTTT.

V and J are TRBV7-8 and TRBJ1-1, with D tentatively TRBD1 (5 bases). The CDR3 totals 15 residues. Trimming stripped 2 bases from V and 3 bases from J, with 13 bases between. CDR1 is SGHVS, CDR2 FQNEAQ, per germline. This CDR3 is CASSLISGRDTEAFF. In DNA, the CDR3 is TGTGCCAGCAGCTTAATTTCAGGGAGGGACACTGAAGCTTTCTTT.

The table lists this clonotype with many counts. V is TRBV20-1 and J is TRBJ1-5, with 9 bases identical to TRBD1. Germline lookup yields CDR1 DFQATT and CDR2 SNEGSKA (reference sequence). The CDR3 contains 14 residues. V was pared by 5 bases and J by 1 base, with 3 bases of the junction left unmatched. This CDR3 reads CSAPDRGSNQPQHF. CDR3 sequence (DNA): TGCAGTGCTCCCGACAGGGGGAGCAATCAGCCCCAGCATTTT.

This clonotype was observed many times. The CDR3 here is CASSFWGGRSTDTQYF. In DNA form, the CDR3 reads TGTGCCAGCAGTTTTTGGGGTGGGCGTAGCACAGATACGCAGTATTTT. This chain connects TRBV12-3 or TRBV12-4 to TRBJ2-3; D not certain. This CDR3 region has 16 residues. V dropped 3 bases and J dropped 0 bases, with 13 bases sitting between them.

This clonotype was recorded at least ten times. For the CDR3, the DNA is TGTGCCAGCAACAGGGCCCTACTCTACAATGAGCAGTTCTTC. This codes for CASNRALLYNEQFF. The rearrangement joins TRBV11-2 to TRBJ2-1, with D possibly being TRBD1 (6 bases). V shed 7 bases and J shed 3 bases, with 13 bases lying between them. Per the germline V gene, CDR1 is SGHAT and CDR2 is FQNNGV. The CDR3 has 14 residues.